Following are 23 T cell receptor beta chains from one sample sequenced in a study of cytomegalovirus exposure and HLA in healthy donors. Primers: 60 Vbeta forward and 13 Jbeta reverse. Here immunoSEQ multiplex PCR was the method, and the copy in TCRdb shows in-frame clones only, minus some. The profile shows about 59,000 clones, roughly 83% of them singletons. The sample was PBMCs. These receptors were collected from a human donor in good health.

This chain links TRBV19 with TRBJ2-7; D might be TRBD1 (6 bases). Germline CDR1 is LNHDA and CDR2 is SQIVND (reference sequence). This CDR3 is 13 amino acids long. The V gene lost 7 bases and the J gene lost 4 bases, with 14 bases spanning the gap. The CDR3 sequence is CASKGRGGYEQYF. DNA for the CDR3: TGTGCCAGTAAAGGTAGAGGGGGATACGAGCAGTACTTC.

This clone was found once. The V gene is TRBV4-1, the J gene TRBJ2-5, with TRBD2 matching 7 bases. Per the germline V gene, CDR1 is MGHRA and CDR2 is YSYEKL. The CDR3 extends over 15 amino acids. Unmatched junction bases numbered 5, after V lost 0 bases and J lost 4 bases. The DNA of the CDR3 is TGCGCCAGCAGCCAAGATCGGGGACTACCAGAGACCCAGTACTTC. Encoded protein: CASSQDRGLPETQYF.

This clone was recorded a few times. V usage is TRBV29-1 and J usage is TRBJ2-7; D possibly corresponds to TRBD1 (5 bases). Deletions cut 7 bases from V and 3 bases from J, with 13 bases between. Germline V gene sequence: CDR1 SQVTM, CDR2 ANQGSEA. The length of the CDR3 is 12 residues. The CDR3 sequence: CSGLGEDYEQYF. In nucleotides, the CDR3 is TGCAGCGGATTAGGGGAAGACTACGAGCAGTACTTC.

In DNA form, the CDR3 reads TGTGCCAGCAGCGATCCAGGGGGCTTCCCTTACGAGCAGTACTTC. It encodes CASSDPGGFPYEQYF. The rearrangement uses TRBV7-8 and TRBJ2-7; 8 bases are shared with TRBD1. The CDR3 is made up of 15 amino acids. V shed 5 bases and J 4 bases; nucleotides not matched to a gene: 10. Germline values: CDR1 SGHVS, CDR2 FQNEAQ. The entire variable domain, with the rest obtained from reference TRBV7-8 and TRBJ2-7, is as follows: GAGVSQSPRYKVAKRGQDVALRCDPISGHVSLFWYQQALGQGPEFLTYFQNEAQLDKSGLPSDRFFAERPEGSVSTLKIQRTQQEDSAVYLCASSDPGGFPYEQYFGPGTRLTVT.

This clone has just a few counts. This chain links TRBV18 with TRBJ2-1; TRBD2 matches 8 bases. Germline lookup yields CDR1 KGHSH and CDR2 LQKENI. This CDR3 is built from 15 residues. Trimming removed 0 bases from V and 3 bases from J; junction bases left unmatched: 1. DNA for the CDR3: TGTGCCAGCTCACCACCTAGCGGGATCTACAATGAGCAGTTCTTC. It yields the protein CASSPPSGIYNEQFF.

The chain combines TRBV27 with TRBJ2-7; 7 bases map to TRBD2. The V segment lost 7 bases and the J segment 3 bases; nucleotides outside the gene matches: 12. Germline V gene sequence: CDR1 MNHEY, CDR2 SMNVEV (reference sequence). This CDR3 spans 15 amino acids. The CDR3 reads CASNPLGGKHYEQYF. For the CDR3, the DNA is TGTGCCAGCAACCCCCTGGGAGGGAAACACTACGAGCAGTACTTC.

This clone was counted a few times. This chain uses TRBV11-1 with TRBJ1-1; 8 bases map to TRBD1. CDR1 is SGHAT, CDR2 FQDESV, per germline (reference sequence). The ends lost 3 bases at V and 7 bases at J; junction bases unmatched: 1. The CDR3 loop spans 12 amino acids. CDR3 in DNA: TGTGCCAGCAGCTTGGACAGGGTTGAAGCTTTCTTT. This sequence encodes CASSLDRVEAFF.

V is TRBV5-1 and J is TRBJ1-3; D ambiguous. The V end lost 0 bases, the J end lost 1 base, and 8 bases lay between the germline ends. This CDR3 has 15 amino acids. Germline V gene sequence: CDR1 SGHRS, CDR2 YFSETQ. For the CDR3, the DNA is TGCGCCAGCAGCTTGGCCCCGTCGTCTGGAAACACCATATATTTT. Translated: CASSLAPSSGNTIYF.

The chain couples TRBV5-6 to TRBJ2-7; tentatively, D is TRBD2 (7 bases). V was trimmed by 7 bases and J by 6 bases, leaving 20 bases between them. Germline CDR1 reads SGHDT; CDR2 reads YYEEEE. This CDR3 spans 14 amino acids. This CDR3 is CASARRGSGAEQYF. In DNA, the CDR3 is TGTGCCAGCGCGAGAAGGGGGAGCGGGGCCGAGCAGTACTTC.

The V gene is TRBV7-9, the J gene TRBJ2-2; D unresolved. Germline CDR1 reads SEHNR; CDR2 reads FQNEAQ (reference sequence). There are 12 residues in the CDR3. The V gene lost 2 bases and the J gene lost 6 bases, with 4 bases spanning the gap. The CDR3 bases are TGTGCCAGCAGCTTATTATCCGGGGAGCTGTTTTTT. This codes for CASSLLSGELFF.

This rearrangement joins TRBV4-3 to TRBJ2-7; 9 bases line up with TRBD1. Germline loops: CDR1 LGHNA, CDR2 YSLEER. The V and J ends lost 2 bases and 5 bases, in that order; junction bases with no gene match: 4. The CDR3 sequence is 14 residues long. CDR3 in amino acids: CASSQIQGADEQYF. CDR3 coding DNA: TGCGCCAGCAGCCAAATACAGGGGGCGGACGAGCAGTACTTC.

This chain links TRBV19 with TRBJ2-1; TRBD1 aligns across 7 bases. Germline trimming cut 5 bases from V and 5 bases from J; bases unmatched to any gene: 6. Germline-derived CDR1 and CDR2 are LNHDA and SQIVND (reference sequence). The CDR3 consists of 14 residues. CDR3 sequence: CASSDRAVNNEQFF. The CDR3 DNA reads TGTGCCAGTAGTGACAGGGCAGTTAACAATGAGCAGTTCTTC. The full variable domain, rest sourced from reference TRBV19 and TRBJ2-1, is DGGITQSPKYLFRKEGQNVTLSCEQNLNHDAMYWYRQDPGQGLRLIYYSQIVNDFQKGDIAEGYSVSREKKESFPLTVTSAQKNPTAFYLCASSDRAVNNEQFFGPGTRLTVL.

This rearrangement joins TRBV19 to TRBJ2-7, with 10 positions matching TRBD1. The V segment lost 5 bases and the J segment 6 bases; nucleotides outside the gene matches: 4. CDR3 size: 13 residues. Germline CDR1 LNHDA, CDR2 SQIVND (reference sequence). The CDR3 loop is CASSGRQGAEQYF. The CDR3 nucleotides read TGTGCCAGTAGTGGACGACAGGGGGCCGAGCAGTACTTC.

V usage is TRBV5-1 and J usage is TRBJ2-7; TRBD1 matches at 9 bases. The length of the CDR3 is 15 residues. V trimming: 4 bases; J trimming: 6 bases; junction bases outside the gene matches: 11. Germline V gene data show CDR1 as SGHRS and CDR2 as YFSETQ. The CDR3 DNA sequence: TGCGCCAGCAGCCCGGCGGACAGGGGTATAGGCGAGCAGTACTTC. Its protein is CASSPADRGIGEQYF.

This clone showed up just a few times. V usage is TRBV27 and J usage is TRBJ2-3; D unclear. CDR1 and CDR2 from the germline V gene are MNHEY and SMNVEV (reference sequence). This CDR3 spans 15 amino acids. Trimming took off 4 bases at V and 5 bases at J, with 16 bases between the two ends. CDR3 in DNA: TGTGCCAGCAGTTCCCCCTATGGTCCAGGAGATACGCAGTATTTT. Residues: CASSSPYGPGDTQYF.

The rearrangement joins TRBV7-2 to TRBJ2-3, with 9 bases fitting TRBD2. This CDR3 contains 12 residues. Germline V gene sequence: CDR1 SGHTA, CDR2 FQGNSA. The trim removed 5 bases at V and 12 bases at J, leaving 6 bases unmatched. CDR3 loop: CASSRPGLAQYF. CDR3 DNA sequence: TGTGCCAGCAGCCGCCCGGGACTAGCTCAGTATTTT.

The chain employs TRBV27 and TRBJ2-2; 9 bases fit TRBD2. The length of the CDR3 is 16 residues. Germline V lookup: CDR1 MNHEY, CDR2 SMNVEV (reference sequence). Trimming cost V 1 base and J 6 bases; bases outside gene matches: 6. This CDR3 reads CASSLFGGGAPGELFF. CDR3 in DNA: TGTGCCAGCAGTTTATTCGGCGGGGGGGCCCCCGGGGAGCTGTTTTTT.

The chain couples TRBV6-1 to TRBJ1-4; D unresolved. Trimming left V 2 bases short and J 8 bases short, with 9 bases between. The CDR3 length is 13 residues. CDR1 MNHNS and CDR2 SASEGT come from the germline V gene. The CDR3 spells CASSEHGEEKLFF. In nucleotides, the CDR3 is TGTGCCAGCAGTGAACACGGAGAAGAAAAACTGTTTTTT.

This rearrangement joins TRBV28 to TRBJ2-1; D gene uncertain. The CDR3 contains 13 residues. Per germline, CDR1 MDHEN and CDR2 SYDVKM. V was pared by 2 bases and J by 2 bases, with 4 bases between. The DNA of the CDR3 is TGTGCCAGCAGTTTACAAACCTACAATGAGCAGTTCTTC. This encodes CASSLQTYNEQFF.

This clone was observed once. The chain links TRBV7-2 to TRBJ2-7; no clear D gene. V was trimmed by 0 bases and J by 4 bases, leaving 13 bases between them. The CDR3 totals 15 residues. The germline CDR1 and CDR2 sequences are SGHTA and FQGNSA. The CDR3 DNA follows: TGTGCCAGCAGCTTAGCGCGGTTGCCACTATACGAGCAGTACTTC. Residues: CASSLARLPLYEQYF. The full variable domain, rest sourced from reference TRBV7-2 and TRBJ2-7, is GAGVSQSPSNKVTEKGKDVELRCDPISGHTALYWYRQSLGQGLEFLIYFQGNSAPDKSGLPSDRFSAERTGGSVSTLTIQRTQQEDSAVYLCASSLARLPLYEQYFGPGTRLTVT.

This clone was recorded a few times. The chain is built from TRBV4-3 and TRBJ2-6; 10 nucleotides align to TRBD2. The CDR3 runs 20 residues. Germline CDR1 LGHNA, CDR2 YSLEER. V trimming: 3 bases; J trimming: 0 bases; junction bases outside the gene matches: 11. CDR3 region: CASSHPGSGGITSGANVLTF. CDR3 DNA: TGCGCCAGCAGCCACCCGGGTAGCGGGGGGATTACCTCTGGGGCCAACGTCCTGACTTTC.

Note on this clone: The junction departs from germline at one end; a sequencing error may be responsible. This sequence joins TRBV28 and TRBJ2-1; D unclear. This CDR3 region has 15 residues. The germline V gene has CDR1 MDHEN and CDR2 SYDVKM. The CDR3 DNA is TGTGCCAGCAGACAACACACCGGGTCGTACAATGAGCGGTTCTTC. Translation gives CASRQHTGSYNERFF.

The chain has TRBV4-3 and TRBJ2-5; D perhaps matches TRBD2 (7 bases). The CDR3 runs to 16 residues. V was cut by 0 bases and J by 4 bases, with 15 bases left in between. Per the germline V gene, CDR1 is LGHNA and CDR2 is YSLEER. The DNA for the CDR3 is TGCGCCAGCAGCCAAGAATCGCGGGGGCCCGGAGAGACCCAGTACTTC. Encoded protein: CASSQESRGPGETQYF.